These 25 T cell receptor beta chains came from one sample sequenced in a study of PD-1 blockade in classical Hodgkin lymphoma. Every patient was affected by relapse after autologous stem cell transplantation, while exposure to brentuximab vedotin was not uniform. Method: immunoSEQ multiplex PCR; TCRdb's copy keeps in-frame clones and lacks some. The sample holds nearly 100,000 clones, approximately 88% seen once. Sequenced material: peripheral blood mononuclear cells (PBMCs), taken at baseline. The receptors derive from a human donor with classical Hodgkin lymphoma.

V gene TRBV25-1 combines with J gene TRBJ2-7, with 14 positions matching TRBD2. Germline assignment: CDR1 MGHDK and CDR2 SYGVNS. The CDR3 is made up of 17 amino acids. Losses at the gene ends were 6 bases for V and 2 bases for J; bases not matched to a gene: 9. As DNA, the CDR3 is TGTGCCAGCAGACCAACCCCGGGACTAGCGGGAGCCTACGAGCAGTACTTC. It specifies CASRPTPGLAGAYEQYF.

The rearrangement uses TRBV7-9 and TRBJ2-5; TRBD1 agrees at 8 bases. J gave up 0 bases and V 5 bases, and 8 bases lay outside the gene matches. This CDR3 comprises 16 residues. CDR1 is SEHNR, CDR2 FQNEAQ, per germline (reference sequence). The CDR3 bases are TGTGCCAGCAGCAATGTGGACAGGGCGTACCAAGAGACCCAGTACTTC. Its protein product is CASSNVDRAYQETQYF.

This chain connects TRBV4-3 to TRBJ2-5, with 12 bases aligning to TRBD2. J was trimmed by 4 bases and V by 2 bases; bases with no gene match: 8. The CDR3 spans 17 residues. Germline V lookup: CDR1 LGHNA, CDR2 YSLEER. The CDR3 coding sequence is TGCGCCAGCAGCCAACTCCCCCCGGGACTAGCGGGAGAGACCCAGTACTTC. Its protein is CASSQLPPGLAGETQYF.

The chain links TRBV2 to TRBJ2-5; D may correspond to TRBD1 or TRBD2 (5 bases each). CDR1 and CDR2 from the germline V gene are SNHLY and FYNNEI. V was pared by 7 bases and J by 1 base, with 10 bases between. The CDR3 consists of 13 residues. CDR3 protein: CASTRDGQETQYF. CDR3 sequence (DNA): TGTGCCAGCACCAGGGACGGCCAAGAGACCCAGTACTTC.

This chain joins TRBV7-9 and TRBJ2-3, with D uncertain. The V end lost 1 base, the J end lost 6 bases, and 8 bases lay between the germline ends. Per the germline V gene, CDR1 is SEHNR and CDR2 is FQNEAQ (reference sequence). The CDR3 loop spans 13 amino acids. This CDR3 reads CASSLGGWDTQYF. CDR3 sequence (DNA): TGTGCCAGCAGCTTAGGGGGTTGGGATACGCAGTATTTT.

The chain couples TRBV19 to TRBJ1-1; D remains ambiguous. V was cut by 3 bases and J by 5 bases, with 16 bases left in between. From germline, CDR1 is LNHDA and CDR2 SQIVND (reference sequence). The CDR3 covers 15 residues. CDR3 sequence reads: CASSMVGGRGTEAFF. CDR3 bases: TGTGCCAGTAGTATGGTGGGTGGTAGAGGGACTGAAGCTTTCTTT.

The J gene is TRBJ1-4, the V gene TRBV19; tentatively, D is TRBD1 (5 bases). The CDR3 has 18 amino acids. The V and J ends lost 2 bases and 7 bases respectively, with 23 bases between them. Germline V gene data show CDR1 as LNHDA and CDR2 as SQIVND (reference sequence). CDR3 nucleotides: TGTGCCAGTAGTATAACGCCAAGCCCCCCAGGGCGAGGTGAAAAACTGTTTTTT. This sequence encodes CASSITPSPPGRGEKLFF.

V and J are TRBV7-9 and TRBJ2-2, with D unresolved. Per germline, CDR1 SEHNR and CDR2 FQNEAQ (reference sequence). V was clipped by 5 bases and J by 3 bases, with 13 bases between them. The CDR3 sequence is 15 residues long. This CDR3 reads CASSPDTSHTGELFF. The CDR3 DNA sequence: TGTGCCAGCAGCCCCGACACCTCGCACACCGGGGAGCTGTTTTTT.

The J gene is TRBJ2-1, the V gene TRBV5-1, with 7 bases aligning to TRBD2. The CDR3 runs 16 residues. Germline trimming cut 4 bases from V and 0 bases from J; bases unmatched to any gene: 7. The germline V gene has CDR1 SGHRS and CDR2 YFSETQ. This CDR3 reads CASSPQGGSSYNEQFF. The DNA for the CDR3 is TGCGCCAGCAGCCCCCAGGGCGGGAGCTCCTACAATGAGCAGTTCTTC. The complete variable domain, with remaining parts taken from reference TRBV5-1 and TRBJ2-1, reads KAGVTQTPRYLIKTRGQQVTLSCSPISGHRSVSWYQQTPGQGLQFLFEYFSETQRNKGNFPGRFSGRQFSNSRSEMNVSTLELGDSALYLCASSPQGGSSYNEQFFGPGTRLTVL.

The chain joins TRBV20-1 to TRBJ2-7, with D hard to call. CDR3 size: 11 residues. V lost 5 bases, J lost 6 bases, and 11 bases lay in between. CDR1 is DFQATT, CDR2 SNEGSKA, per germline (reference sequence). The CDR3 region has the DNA TGCAGTGCTCCCTCGCAATTCGAGCAGTACTTC. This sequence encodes CSAPSQFEQYF.

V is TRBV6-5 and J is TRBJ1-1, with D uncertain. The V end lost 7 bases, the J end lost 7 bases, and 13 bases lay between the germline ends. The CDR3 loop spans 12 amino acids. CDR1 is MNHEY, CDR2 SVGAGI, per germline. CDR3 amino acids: CASKDYGSEAFF. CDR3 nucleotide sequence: TGTGCCAGCAAAGATTACGGAAGTGAAGCTTTCTTT.

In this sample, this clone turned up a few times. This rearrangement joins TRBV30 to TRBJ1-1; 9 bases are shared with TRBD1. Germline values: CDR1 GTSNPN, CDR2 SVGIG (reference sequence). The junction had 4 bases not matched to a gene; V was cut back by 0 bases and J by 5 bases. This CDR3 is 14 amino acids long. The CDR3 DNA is TGTGCCTGGAGTGTAGGGACAGGGTATACTGAAGCTTTCTTT. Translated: CAWSVGTGYTEAFF.

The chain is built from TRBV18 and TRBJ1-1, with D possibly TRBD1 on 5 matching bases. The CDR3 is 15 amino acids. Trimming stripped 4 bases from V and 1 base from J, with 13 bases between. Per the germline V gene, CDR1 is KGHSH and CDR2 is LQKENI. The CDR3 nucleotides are TGTGCCAGCTCACTTGCGGGACCGCCGAACACTGAAGCTTTCTTT. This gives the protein CASSLAGPPNTEAFF.

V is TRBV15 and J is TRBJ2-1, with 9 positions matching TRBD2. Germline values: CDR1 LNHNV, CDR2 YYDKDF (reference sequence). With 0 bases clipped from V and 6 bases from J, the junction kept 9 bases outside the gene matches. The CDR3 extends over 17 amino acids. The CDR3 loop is CATSRDPAGGPFNEQFF. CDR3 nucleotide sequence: TGTGCCACCAGCAGAGATCCGGCGGGAGGGCCCTTCAATGAGCAGTTCTTC.

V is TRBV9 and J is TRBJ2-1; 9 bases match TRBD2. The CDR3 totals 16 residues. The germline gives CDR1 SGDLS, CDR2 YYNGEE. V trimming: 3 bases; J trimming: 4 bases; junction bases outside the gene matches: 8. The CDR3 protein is CASSEGIAGVYNEQFF. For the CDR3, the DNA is TGTGCCAGCAGCGAGGGGATAGCGGGAGTTTACAATGAGCAGTTCTTC.

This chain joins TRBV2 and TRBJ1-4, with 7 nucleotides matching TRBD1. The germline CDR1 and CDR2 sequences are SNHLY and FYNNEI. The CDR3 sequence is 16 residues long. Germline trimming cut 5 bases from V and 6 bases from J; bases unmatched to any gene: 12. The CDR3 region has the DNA TGTGCCAGCAGTCCAAGGGGGCTTGGGTGGGATGAAAAACTGTTTTTT. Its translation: CASSPRGLGWDEKLFF.

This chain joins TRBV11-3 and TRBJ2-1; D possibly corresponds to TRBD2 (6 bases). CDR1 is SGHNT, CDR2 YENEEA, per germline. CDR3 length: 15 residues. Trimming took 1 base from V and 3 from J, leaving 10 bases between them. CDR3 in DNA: TGTGCCAGCAGCTTAGTATTAGCGGACTACAATGAGCAGTTCTTC. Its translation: CASSLVLADYNEQFF.

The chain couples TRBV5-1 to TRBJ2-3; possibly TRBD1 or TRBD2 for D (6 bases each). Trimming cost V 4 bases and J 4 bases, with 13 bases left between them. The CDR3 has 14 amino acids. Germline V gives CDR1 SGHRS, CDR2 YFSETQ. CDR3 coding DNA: TGCGCCAGCAGCCTCAATGGGGGGCCAGATACGCAGTATTTT. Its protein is CASSLNGGPDTQYF. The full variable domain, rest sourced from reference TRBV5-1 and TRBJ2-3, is KAGVTQTPRYLIKTRGQQVTLSCSPISGHRSVSWYQQTPGQGLQFLFEYFSETQRNKGNFPGRFSGRQFSNSRSEMNVSTLELGDSALYLCASSLNGGPDTQYFGPGTRLTVL.

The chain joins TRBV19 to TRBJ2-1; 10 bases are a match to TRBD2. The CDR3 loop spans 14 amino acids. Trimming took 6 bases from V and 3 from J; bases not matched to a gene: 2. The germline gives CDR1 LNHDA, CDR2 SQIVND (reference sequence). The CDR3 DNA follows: TGTGCCAGTAGCCGGACTAGCGGCTACAATGAGCAGTTCTTC. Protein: CASSRTSGYNEQFF. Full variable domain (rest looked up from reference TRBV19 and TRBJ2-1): DGGITQSPKYLFRKEGQNVTLSCEQNLNHDAMYWYRQDPGQGLRLIYYSQIVNDFQKGDIAEGYSVSREKKESFPLTVTSAQKNPTAFYLCASSRTSGYNEQFFGPGTRLTVL.

The CDR3 region has the DNA TGTGCCATCAGTGAACAGCGGGAGTACGAGCAGTTCTTC. Protein sequence: CAISEQREYEQFF. The V call is TRBV10-3, the J call TRBJ2-1; 8 bases agree with TRBD2. From germline, CDR1 is ENHRY and CDR2 SYGVKD. V trimming: 3 bases; J trimming: 10 bases; junction bases outside the gene matches: 5. The CDR3 is 13 amino acids.

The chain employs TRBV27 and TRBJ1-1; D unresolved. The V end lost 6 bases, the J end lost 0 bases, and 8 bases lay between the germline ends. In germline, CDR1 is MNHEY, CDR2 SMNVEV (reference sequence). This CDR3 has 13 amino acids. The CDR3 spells CASSGSMNTEAFF. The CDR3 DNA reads TGTGCCAGCAGCGGCTCCATGAACACTGAAGCTTTCTTT.

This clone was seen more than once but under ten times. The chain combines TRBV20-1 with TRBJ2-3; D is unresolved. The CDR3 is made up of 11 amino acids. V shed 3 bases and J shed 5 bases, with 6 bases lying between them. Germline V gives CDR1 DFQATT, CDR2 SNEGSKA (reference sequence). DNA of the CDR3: TGCAGTGCTAGTCCCCTAGATACGCAGTATTTT. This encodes CSASPLDTQYF.

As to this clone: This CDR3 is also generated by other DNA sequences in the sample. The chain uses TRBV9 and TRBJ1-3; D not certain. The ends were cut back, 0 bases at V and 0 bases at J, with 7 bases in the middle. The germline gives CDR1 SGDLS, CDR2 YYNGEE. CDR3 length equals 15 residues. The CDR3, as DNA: TGTGCCAGCAGCGTAGATGGGAGCTCTGGAAACACCATATATTTT. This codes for CASSVDGSSGNTIYF.

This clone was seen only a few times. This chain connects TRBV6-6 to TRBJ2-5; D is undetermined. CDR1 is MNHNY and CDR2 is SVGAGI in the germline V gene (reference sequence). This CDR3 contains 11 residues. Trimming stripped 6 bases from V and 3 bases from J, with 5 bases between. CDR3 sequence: CASSPKETQYF. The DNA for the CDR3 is TGTGCCAGCAGCCCGAAAGAGACCCAGTACTTC.

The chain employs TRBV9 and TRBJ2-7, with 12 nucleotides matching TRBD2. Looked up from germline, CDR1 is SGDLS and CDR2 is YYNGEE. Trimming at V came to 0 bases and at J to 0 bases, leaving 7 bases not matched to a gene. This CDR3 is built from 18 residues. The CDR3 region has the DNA TGTGCCAGCAGCGTAGGTTCTAGCGGGAGGGCCCTCTCCTACGAGCAGTACTTC. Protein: CASSVGSSGRALSYEQYF.